The 9 T cell receptor beta chains below come from one sample, sequenced in a study of cytomegalovirus exposure and HLA in healthy donors. Vbeta (60) and Jbeta (13) primers were used in the PCR. Sequencing was performed with immunoSEQ multiplex PCR; in TCRdb, only in-frame clones are kept and a portion is missing. Among 160,000 or so clones listed, around 76% were seen once. The sequenced material came from PBMCs. These receptors all stem from a woman in her thirties or forties in good health and CMV-seronegative.

V is TRBV27 and J is TRBJ1-1, with 9 bases identical to TRBD1. CDR1 and CDR2 (germline): MNHEY, SMNVEV (reference sequence). The CDR3 runs 12 residues. V trimming: 3 bases; J trimming: 8 bases; junction bases outside the gene matches: 1. In DNA, the CDR3 is TGTGCCAGCAGTTTGGGGACAGGGGAAGCTTTCTTT. It translates to CASSLGTGEAFF.

The chain carries TRBV25-1 and TRBJ2-2; a possible D gene is TRBD2 (5 bases). Germline V CDR1 and CDR2: MGHDK, SYGVNS. The CDR3 totals 14 residues. V lost 0 bases, J lost 8 bases, and 10 bases lay in between. CDR3 nucleotides: TGTGCCAGCAGTGAATATGGAGGCAAGGGGGAGCTGTTTTTT. It yields the protein CASSEYGGKGELFF. Full variable domain (missing parts from reference TRBV25-1 and TRBJ2-2): EADIYQTPRYLVIGTGKKITLECSQTMGHDKMYWYQQDPGMELHLIHYSYGVNSTEKGDLSSESTVSRIRTEHFPLTLESARPSHTSQYLCASSEYGGKGELFFGEGSRLTVL.

This clone was observed a handful of times. The chain combines TRBV29-1 with TRBJ2-2, with TRBD1 identical over 9 bases. V gave up 6 bases and J gave up 7 bases; unmatched junction bases: 9. The CDR3 is 14 residues long. The germline V gene has CDR1 SQVTM and CDR2 ANQGSEA. CDR3 in DNA: TGCAGCGTATCCCAACAGGGGGCGGACGGGGAGCTGTTTTTT. It translates to CSVSQQGADGELFF.

The V and J genes are TRBV6-1 and TRBJ1-4; TRBD1 might be the D (6 bases). The germline V gene has CDR1 MNHNS and CDR2 SASEGT. V was clipped by 4 bases and J by 3 bases, with 12 bases between them. The CDR3 covers 15 residues. CDR3 sequence (DNA): TGTGCCAGCAGTGCGGGGGGCGGTTCTAATGAAAAACTGTTTTTT. Translated: CASSAGGGSNEKLFF.

This clone was detected only once. The chain carries TRBV7-3 and TRBJ1-5; D is ambiguous. V was pared by 1 base and J by 7 bases, with 17 bases between. CDR3 size: 16 residues. From germline, CDR1 is SGHTA and CDR2 FQGTGA. CDR3: CASSLNLRTVGQPQHF. CDR3 nucleotide sequence: TGTGCCAGCAGCTTAAACTTGAGGACTGTGGGGCAGCCCCAGCATTTT.

V usage is TRBV30 and J usage is TRBJ2-7, with 7 bases aligning to TRBD1. CDR3 size: 13 residues. With V trimmed by 4 bases and J by 3 bases, 6 bases remained unmatched. Germline V gene sequence: CDR1 GTSNPN, CDR2 SVGIG (reference sequence). The CDR3 DNA sequence: TGTGCCTGGACCAACAGGGGTTACTACGAGCAGTACTTC. Its translation is CAWTNRGYYEQYF.

J is TRBJ1-2 and V is TRBV2; 7 bases match TRBD1. This CDR3 region has 14 residues. Germline CDR1 reads SNHLY; CDR2 reads FYNNEI. V lost 7 bases to trimming and J lost 0 bases; unmatched junction nucleotides: 5. CDR3 bases: TGTGCCAGCATAGGGACAGCCGCTAACTATGGCTACACCTTC. This sequence encodes CASIGTAANYGYTF. The complete variable domain, with remaining parts taken from reference TRBV2 and TRBJ1-2, reads EPEVTQTPSHQVTQMGQEVILRCVPISNHLYFYWYRQILGQKVEFLVSFYNNEISEKSEIFDDQFSVERPDGSNFTLKIRSTKLEDSAMYFCASIGTAANYGYTFGSGTRLTVV.

The chain joins TRBV5-5 to TRBJ2-5; 7 positions match TRBD2. J was trimmed by 3 bases and V by 4 bases; bases with no gene match: 15. The length of the CDR3 is 17 residues. Germline values: CDR1 SGHKS, CDR2 YYEKEE (reference sequence). The CDR3 loop is CASSRLPGTGTKETQYF. In DNA, the CDR3 is TGTGCCAGCAGCCGGCTCCCCGGGACGGGGACTAAAGAGACCCAGTACTTC.

The chain joins TRBV19 to TRBJ2-1, with 13 bases aligning to TRBD2. Germline-derived CDR1 and CDR2 are LNHDA and SQIVND (reference sequence). CDR3 length equals 16 residues. With 5 bases clipped from V and 8 bases from J, the junction kept 9 bases outside the gene matches. The CDR3 DNA sequence: TGTGCCAGTAGTCTACTAGCGGGAGGGCCTCTCCATGAGCAGTTCTTC. Its translation is CASSLLAGGPLHEQFF.